A selection of T cell receptor beta chains follows, all from one sample in a study of shared clonotypes between healthy human individuals. TCRdb's table, derived via immunoSEQ multiplex PCR, lists solely in-frame clones and lacks some. The sample lists about 770,000 clones, roughly 72% seen once, with around 1.8% in the top ten. The sequencing input was memory CD4+ T cells sorted from blood. The receptor set was obtained from a woman between 25 and 40 years old in good health. CDR3s include the opening cysteine and the closing phenylalanine or tryptophan. The D gene is left open where the match is weak. Part of the rows lack a size; the others show once, few, many or a class for expanded clones.

v_call,d_call,j_call,clone_size,cdr3_nt,cdr3_aa
TRBV2,TRBD1,TRBJ1-5,.,TGTGCCAGCAGTGAAGTGGGCAGGGGGAGCAATCAGCCCCAGCATTTT,CASSEVGRGSNQPQHF
TRBV7-9,.,TRBJ1-5,.,TGTGCCAGCCAACCCGGGGGGCTTACCAATCAGCCCCAGCATTTT,CASQPGGLTNQPQHF
TRBV28,.,TRBJ2-3,.,TGTGCCAGCAGTGCAGACACAGATACGCAGTATTTT,CASSADTDTQYF
TRBV29-1,.,TRBJ2-5,.,TGCAGCGTTGGTGGACAGCAAGAGACCCAGTACTTC,CSVGGQQETQYF
TRBV28,TRBD2,TRBJ2-7,.,TGTGCCAGCATCGGACTAGGATCGTCGTACGAGCAGTACTTC,CASIGLGSSYEQYF
TRBV30,.,TRBJ2-7,.,TGTGCCTGGAGTGTAAATTTCAACGGGCGAGGGCACGAGCAGTACTTC,CAWSVNFNGRGHEQYF
TRBV27,.,TRBJ1-4,.,TGTGCCAGCAGTTTCCGTGGACGGACAAATGAAAAACTGTTTTTT,CASSFRGRTNEKLFF
TRBV10-3,TRBD1,TRBJ1-1,.,TGTGCCATCAGGGACAGGGGGGCGTCAGACACTGAAGCTTTCTTT,CAIRDRGASDTEAFF
TRBV27,TRBD1,TRBJ2-5,.,TGTGCCAGCAGGCGGACAGGACAAGAGACCCAGTACTTC,CASRRTGQETQYF
TRBV9,TRBD2,TRBJ2-7,few,TGTGCCAGCAGCGGGAACTCGAATAGCGGGACCCCTTACGAGCAGTACTTC,CASSGNSNSGTPYEQYF
TRBV5-4,TRBD2,TRBJ2-7,.,TGTGCCAGCAGCTTGGGAGGCGGGAGTAGCTACGAGCAGTACTTC,CASSLGGGSSYEQYF
TRBV19,.,TRBJ2-3,.,TGTGCCAGTAACTCGCCCGGGGGCACAGATACGCAGTATTTT,CASNSPGGTDTQYF
TRBV4-2,.,TRBJ1-2,.,TGTGCCAGCAGCCAAGCGCCCTCACCCGGATCTAACTATGGCTACACCTTC,CASSQAPSPGSNYGYTF
TRBV6-4,TRBD2,TRBJ2-3,.,TGTGCCAGCAGTGTTCTAGCGGGGACTAGCACAGATACGCAGTATTTT,CASSVLAGTSTDTQYF
TRBV7-2,.,TRBJ2-3,.,TGTGCCAGCAGCTTAGCGGGCAGGGCAATGAGCGGGCGCAGCACAGATACGCAGTATTTT,CASSLAGRAMSGRSTDTQYF
TRBV28,TRBD2,TRBJ2-3,.,TGTGCCAGCAGGTCTAGCGGGGGACGCCCATGGACGCAGTATTTT,CASRSSGGRPWTQYF
TRBV7-9,.,TRBJ1-1,.,TGTGCCAGCAGACCAGGTGAGGGATCTAACACTGAAGCTTTCTTT,CASRPGEGSNTEAFF
TRBV6-5,TRBD1,TRBJ2-7,.,TGTGCCAGCAGTTTTGGGACAGGGTCGAGGGAGCAGTACTTC,CASSFGTGSREQYF
TRBV7-7,TRBD2,TRBJ2-3,.,TGTGCCAGCAGCCCCGGACTAGCGGGAGGGCCAGATACGCAGTATTTT,CASSPGLAGGPDTQYF
TRBV5-1,.,TRBJ1-2,.,TGCGCCAGCAGCTTGGGGGAGTCGGTCTCCGAGGATGGCTACACCTTC,CASSLGESVSEDGYTF
TRBV19,TRBD2,TRBJ2-5,.,TGTGCCAGTAGTAAATCTAGCGGGAGGCCCCAAGAGACCCAGTACTTC,CASSKSSGRPQETQYF
TRBV9,TRBD1,TRBJ2-7,.,TGTGCCAGCAGCCATGGGGGGACAGGGAGAAACGAGCAGTACTTC,CASSHGGTGRNEQYF
TRBV27,TRBD2,TRBJ2-1,.,TGTGCCAGCAGTCCCAGAGGACTAGCGGGGGGGAGCTCCTACAATGAGCAGTTCTTC,CASSPRGLAGGSSYNEQFF
TRBV11-2,TRBD2,TRBJ2-1,.,TGTGCCAGCAGCTTAGGTAATAGCGGGGACTACAATGAGCAGTTCTTC,CASSLGNSGDYNEQFF
TRBV2,TRBD1,TRBJ2-2,.,TGTGCCAGCACGGGACAGGGGGACGGGGAGCTGTTTTTT,CASTGQGDGELFF
TRBV7-6,TRBD2,TRBJ2-3,.,TGTGCCAGCAGCCCGGGAAGACTAGCGGGAGGTGAGACGCAGTATTTT,CASSPGRLAGGETQYF
TRBV1,.,TRBJ1-5,.,TGCACCAGCAGCCGACAACCAATGAGGAGCAATCAGCCCCAGCATTTT,CTSSRQPMRSNQPQHF
TRBV7-9,TRBD1,TRBJ2-3,.,TGTGCCAGCAGCCGAGGACAGGGAGATACGGATACGCAGTATTTT,CASSRGQGDTDTQYF
TRBV6-1,.,TRBJ1-2,.,TGTGCCAGCAGTGAATCCCGATTAGGGAATGGCGGCTACACCTTC,CASSESRLGNGGYTF
TRBV4-2,TRBD1,TRBJ1-6,many,TGTGCCAGCAGCCAAGGAGGGGGTTGGCAGGGGGACTCACCCCTCCACTTT,CASSQGGGWQGDSPLHF
TRBV5-1,.,TRBJ2-4,.,TGCGCCAGCAGCCCCCGGGGTGGTGCGGAGCGCCTAGCCAAAAACATTCAGTACTTC,CASSPRGGAERLAKNIQYF
TRBV29-1,.,TRBJ1-1,.,TGCAGCGCAACCCTATCGAACACTGAAGCTTTCTTT,CSATLSNTEAFF
TRBV18,.,TRBJ2-1,once,TGTGCCAGCTCACTGGGCTCCGGGTCCTACAATGAGCAGTTCTTC,CASSLGSGSYNEQFF
TRBV29-1,TRBD1,TRBJ1-5,once,TGCAGCGTCGGACAGGGTGGCGATCAGCCCCAGCATTTT,CSVGQGGDQPQHF
TRBV2,.,TRBJ2-1,.,TGTGCCAGCAGTGCACAGGGACTTAGAGAGAATGAGCAGTTCTTC,CASSAQGLRENEQFF
TRBV29-1,.,TRBJ1-1,.,TGCAGCGCCGATCCGATTGGCGGTGAAGCTTTCTTT,CSADPIGGEAFF
TRBV27,.,TRBJ1-1,.,TGTGCCAGCAACCCACTCCCTGGAGGGAACACTGAAGCTTTCTTT,CASNPLPGGNTEAFF
TRBV7-8,.,TRBJ2-1,.,TGTGCCAGCAGCTTAAAACCGATAGCCTCCTACAATGAGCAGTTCTTC,CASSLKPIASYNEQFF
TRBV6-1,TRBD2,TRBJ2-1,once,TGTGCCAGTGGACTAGCGGGCCTCAATGAGCAGTTCTTC,CASGLAGLNEQFF
TRBV25-1,.,TRBJ2-7,.,TGTGCCAGCAGTGTACCCCACGAGCAGTACTTC,CASSVPHEQYF
TRBV11-2,.,TRBJ2-6,.,TGTGCCGGAGGGGTGAGCTCTGGGGCCAACGTCCTGACTTTC,CAGGVSSGANVLTF
TRBV11-2,.,TRBJ1-3,few,TGTGCCAGCAGCTTAAGACCGACAGGAATTACTTCTGGAAACACCATATATTTT,CASSLRPTGITSGNTIYF
TRBV28,TRBD1,TRBJ2-7,many,TGTGCCAGCAGTTTCCGGGACAGGGGTACGTACGAGCAGTACTTC,CASSFRDRGTYEQYF
TRBV4-1,.,TRBJ1-1,.,TGCGCCAGCAGCCAAACCCTGACGGTGAACACTGAAGCTTTCTTT,CASSQTLTVNTEAFF
TRBV4-1,TRBD1,TRBJ2-5,.,TGCGCCAGCAGCCTACAGGGGAACCAAGAGACCCAGTACTTC,CASSLQGNQETQYF
TRBV5-1,TRBD1,TRBJ1-3,.,TGCGCCAGCACCCGGGACAGCCGAAAATCTGGAAACACCATATATTTT,CASTRDSRKSGNTIYF
TRBV6-1,.,TRBJ2-1,.,TGTGCCAGCAGTGAAGCCGTTTCCGGGGGCGCAACGGATGAGCAGTTCTTC,CASSEAVSGGATDEQFF
TRBV11-3,.,TRBJ2-1,.,TGTGCCAGCAGCCTCCTGGGTCAGAATGAGCAGTTCTTC,CASSLLGQNEQFF
TRBV15,TRBD2,TRBJ2-7,.,TGTGCCACCAGCAGATCCCTCGGACTAGCGTTTCGCTACGAGCAGTACTTC,CATSRSLGLAFRYEQYF